This T cell receptor (beta chain) was identified during a study of human T cells and chemical hapten exposure. V lost 10 bases to trimming and J lost 4 bases; unmatched junction nucleotides: 9. There are 14 residues in the CDR3. The germline CDR1 and CDR2 sequences are SNHLY and FYNNEI. Via MiXCR, TCRdb re-called the RACE reads, giving one row per CDR3 protein. Of about 380,000 distinct CDR3 sequences listed, around 4.8% were seen once; the top ten hold roughly 2.4%. Described time point: patch test 1, 2 weeks after DPC sensitization. Treatment here: therapeutic diphenylcyclopropenone sensitization with weekly scalp DPC. This clonotype was seen only a few times.

This specimen consisted of whole blood, obtained in connection with sensitization to the hapten diphenylcyclopropenone (DPC). This TCR derives from a woman between 45 and 65 years old with alopecia areata. Some clones in this sample may be carry-over from other donors' samples. The chain employs TRBV2 and TRBJ2-3; 9 positions agree with TRBD2. CDR3 in amino acids: CATRIAGVPDTQYF. In DNA, the CDR3 is TGTGCCACCCGGATAGCGGGAGTCCCAGATACGCAGTATTTT.